One sample yielded the 20 T cell receptor beta chains listed below, sequenced in a study of PD-L1 blockade in urothelial cancer. Assay used: immunoSEQ multiplex PCR; TCRdb lists only in-frame clones, some missing. The sample holds about 81,000 clones, roughly 90% seen once. Source: PBMCs, taken around atezolizumab (anti-PD-L1) treatment. Every receptor here comes from a man between 60 and 70 years old with urothelial cancer.

A note on this clone: One junction end disagrees with the germline gene, perhaps due to a read error. The chain couples TRBV30 to TRBJ1-2; D is uncertain. The length of the CDR3 is 14 residues. Germline values: CDR1 GTSNPN, CDR2 SVGIG (reference sequence). The CDR3 region is CARRLGRSIYGYTF. CDR3 bases: TGTGCCCGGAGACTAGGCAGGTCGATCTATGGCTACACCTTC.

This clone was seen once. The J gene is TRBJ1-4, the V gene TRBV4-2; D ambiguous. This CDR3 has 14 amino acids. V dropped 1 base and J dropped 0 bases, with 3 bases sitting between them. CDR1 and CDR2 from the germline V gene are LGHNA and YNFKEQ. The CDR3 spells CASSQAATNEKLFF. The CDR3 DNA follows: TGTGCCAGCAGCCAAGCAGCAACTAATGAAAAACTGTTTTTT.

V and J are TRBV25-1 and TRBJ2-7; possibly TRBD1 for D (6 bases). V was trimmed by 2 bases and J by 0 bases, leaving 8 bases between them. The CDR3 totals 14 residues. Germline lookup yields CDR1 MGHDK and CDR2 SYGVNS. The CDR3 region has the DNA TGTGCCAGCAGTGAAGGACAGACCTCCTACGAGCAGTACTTC. It codes for CASSEGQTSYEQYF.

V gene TRBV5-1 combines with J gene TRBJ1-1, with 10 bases aligning to TRBD1. CDR1 is SGHRS and CDR2 is YFSETQ in the germline V gene. The CDR3 extends over 16 amino acids. The V and J ends lost 0 bases and 3 bases, in that order; junction bases with no gene match: 5. CDR3 loop: CASSLEGQGYDTEAFF. DNA of the CDR3: TGCGCCAGCAGCTTGGAGGGACAGGGGTATGACACTGAAGCTTTCTTT.

The chain combines TRBV6-1 with TRBJ1-2; tentative D call: TRBD1 (5 bases). Germline V gene lookup returns CDR1 MNHNS and CDR2 SASEGT. This CDR3 has 16 residues. Trimming took 4 bases from V and 4 from J, leaving 19 bases between them. CDR3: CASSVGGLGQVYGYTF. The CDR3 region has the DNA TGTGCCAGCAGTGTCGGGGGATTGGGGCAGGTCTATGGCTACACCTTC.

The V and J genes are TRBV7-2 and TRBJ2-2, with D uncertain. Trimming took off 1 base at V and 1 base at J, with 4 bases between the two ends. The germline gives CDR1 SGHTA, CDR2 FQGNSA. This CDR3 region has 14 residues. The chain's CDR3 is CASSLELNTGELFF. The CDR3 region has the DNA TGTGCCAGCAGCTTAGAACTGAACACCGGGGAGCTGTTTTTT.

The chain combines TRBV9 with TRBJ2-2; 7 nucleotides line up with TRBD2. CDR1 is SGDLS and CDR2 is YYNGEE in the germline V gene. There are 18 residues in the CDR3. J was trimmed by 1 base and V by 1 base; bases with no gene match: 10. CDR3 in amino acids: CASSVRGTTLGNTGELFF. DNA of the CDR3: TGTGCCAGCAGCGTACGGGGGACTACCCTTGGGAACACCGGGGAGCTGTTTTTT. Full variable domain (outside the CDR3, taken from reference TRBV9 and TRBJ2-2): DSGVTQTPKHLITATGQRVTLRCSPRSGDLSVYWYQQSLDQGLQFLIQYYNGEERAKGNILERFSAQQFPDLHSELNLSSLELGDSALYFCASSVRGTTLGNTGELFFGEGSRLTVL.

The chain recombines TRBV5-4 with TRBJ1-2; the D gene is possibly TRBD1 (6 bases). Trimming left V 4 bases short and J 4 bases short, with 14 bases between. The CDR3 sequence is 14 residues long. Per the germline V gene, CDR1 is SGHNT and CDR2 is YYREEE (reference sequence). This chain's CDR3 is CASSTEQGGYGYTF. The CDR3 DNA is TGTGCCAGCAGCACGGAACAGGGTGGCTATGGCTACACCTTC.

The V gene is TRBV11-3, the J gene TRBJ2-1; 12 positions agree with TRBD2. CDR1 SGHNT and CDR2 YENEEA come from the germline V gene. With V trimmed by 5 bases and J by 9 bases, 5 bases remained unmatched. The CDR3 contains 14 residues. The CDR3 loop reads CASSTLAGGTEQFF. In DNA form, the CDR3 reads TGTGCCAGCAGCACCCTAGCGGGGGGGACTGAGCAGTTCTTC.

The J gene is TRBJ2-5, the V gene TRBV30, with D maybe TRBD2 (5 bases). This CDR3 region has 14 residues. Germline V CDR1 and CDR2: GTSNPN, SVGIG (reference sequence). The germline V and J ends were trimmed by 6 bases and 5 bases, with 19 bases remaining between them. The chain's CDR3 is CACTPGLLRETQYF. CDR3 nucleotide sequence: TGTGCCTGCACCCCCGGACTCCTGCGGGAGACCCAGTACTTC.

The gene calls are TRBV7-3 and TRBJ2-5; 13 bases agree with TRBD2. Germline CDR1 and CDR2: SGHTA and FQGTGA. This CDR3 region has 15 residues. Trimming took 4 bases from V and 4 from J; bases not matched to a gene: 3. The CDR3 DNA sequence: TGTGCCAGCAGCTACACTAGCGGGGGGGCAGAGACCCAGTACTTC. This codes for CASSYTSGGAETQYF. The variable domain in full, with the rest retrieved from reference TRBV7-3 and TRBJ2-5, is GAGVSQTPSNKVTEKGKYVELRCDPISGHTALYWYRQSLGQGPEFLIYFQGTGAADDSGLPNDRFFAVRPEGSVSTLKIQRTERGDSAVYLCASSYTSGGAETQYFGPGTRLLVL.

CDR3 DNA: TGTGCCAGCAGCAAGGTTAGGCAGGCCTTCTATGGCTACACCTTC. Translated: CASSKVRQAFYGYTF. V is TRBV6-5 and J is TRBJ1-2; D is uncertain. V was pared by 6 bases and J by 4 bases, with 18 bases between. Germline CDR1 MNHEY, CDR2 SVGAGI. The CDR3 length is 15 residues.

This clone has a single count. The rearrangement links TRBV4-2 to TRBJ1-1; TRBD1 matches 8 bases. The germline gives CDR1 LGHNA, CDR2 YNFKEQ. V shed 2 bases and J 3 bases; nucleotides not matched to a gene: 5. This CDR3 is built from 15 residues. CDR3 DNA sequence: TGTGCCAGCAGCCAACAGGGGGCCGGGGACACTGAAGCTTTCTTT. Its protein is CASSQQGAGDTEAFF.

This clone was counted a few times. The V and J genes are TRBV27 and TRBJ2-7, with D unresolved. The CDR3 contains 13 residues. Germline loops: CDR1 MNHEY, CDR2 SMNVEV (reference sequence). The V end lost 2 bases, the J end lost 2 bases, and 7 bases lay between the germline ends. Written as DNA, the CDR3 is TGTGCCAGCAGTTTAGACACGGCCTACGAGCAGTACTTC. This translates into CASSLDTAYEQYF.

This chain connects TRBV5-6 to TRBJ2-1; D not certain. Between the trimmed V and J ends, which lost 5 bases and 0 bases, there was a span of 12 bases. The CDR3 totals 15 residues. Germline V lookup: CDR1 SGHDT, CDR2 YYEEEE. In DNA, the CDR3 is TGTGCCAGCAGTCCAACCCTTAGCTCCTACAATGAGCAGTTCTTC. Residues: CASSPTLSSYNEQFF.

The genes are TRBV9 and TRBJ2-5; TRBD1 matches at 10 bases. Germline V gene data show CDR1 as SGDLS and CDR2 as YYNGEE. CDR3 length equals 13 residues. The ends lost 4 bases at V and 5 bases at J; junction bases unmatched: 2. The DNA of the CDR3 is TGTGCCAGCAGCAAGGGACAGGGGGAGACCCAGTACTTC. This translates into CASSKGQGETQYF.

The gene calls are TRBV6-5 and TRBJ2-2; TRBD2 might be the D (6 bases). V was cut by 6 bases and J by 1 base, with 9 bases left in between. This CDR3 spans 14 amino acids. Germline CDR1 reads MNHEY; CDR2 reads SVGAGI. DNA of the CDR3: TGTGCCAGCAGGGGGGGTGGGAACACCGGGGAGCTGTTTTTT. Residues: CASRGGGNTGELFF.

This clone was detected only a few times. The genes are TRBV2 and TRBJ1-2, with 9 bases fitting TRBD1. CDR3 length: 16 amino acids. Per the germline V gene, CDR1 is SNHLY and CDR2 is FYNNEI. V gave up 5 bases and J gave up 1 base; unmatched junction bases: 8. The CDR3 spells CASSYSRGQGNYGYTF. CDR3 nucleotide sequence: TGTGCCAGCAGTTACTCGAGGGGACAGGGTAACTATGGCTACACCTTC. Together with reference TRBV2 and TRBJ1-2, the CDR3 gives the full variable domain: EPEVTQTPSHQVTQMGQEVILRCVPISNHLYFYWYRQILGQKVEFLVSFYNNEISEKSEIFDDQFSVERPDGSNFTLKIRSTKLEDSAMYFCASSYSRGQGNYGYTFGSGTRLTVV.

The CDR3 loop reads CASSPFLADPSGANVLTF. CDR3 DNA: TGTGCCAGCAGCCCTTTCCTAGCGGACCCCTCTGGGGCCAACGTCCTGACTTTC. The V gene is TRBV4-2, the J gene TRBJ2-6; 7 bases match TRBD2. This CDR3 has 18 amino acids. Trimming removed 4 bases from V and 0 bases from J; junction bases left unmatched: 9. CDR1 is LGHNA and CDR2 is YNFKEQ in the germline V gene.

This clone was counted a single time. The chain has TRBV6-1 and TRBJ2-2; a weak D match, TRBD2 (6 bases). Germline V gives CDR1 MNHNS, CDR2 SASEGT. Trimming shortened V by 6 bases and J by 4 bases, and 12 bases separated the two germline ends. This CDR3 spans 14 amino acids. The DNA of the CDR3 is TGTGCCAGCAGCAGGGAGGTGGGCACCGGGGAGCTGTTTTTT. Translating gives CASSREVGTGELFF.